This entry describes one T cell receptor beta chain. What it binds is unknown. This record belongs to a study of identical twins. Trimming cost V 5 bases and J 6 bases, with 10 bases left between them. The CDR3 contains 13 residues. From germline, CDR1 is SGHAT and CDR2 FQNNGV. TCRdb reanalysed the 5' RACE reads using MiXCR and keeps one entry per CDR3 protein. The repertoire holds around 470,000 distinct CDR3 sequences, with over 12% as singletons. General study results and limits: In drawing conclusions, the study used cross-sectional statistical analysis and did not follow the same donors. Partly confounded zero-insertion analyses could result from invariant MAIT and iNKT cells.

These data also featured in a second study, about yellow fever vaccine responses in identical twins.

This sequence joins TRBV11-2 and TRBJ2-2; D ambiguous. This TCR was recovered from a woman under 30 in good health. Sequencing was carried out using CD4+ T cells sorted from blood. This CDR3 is CASSQVRPGELFF. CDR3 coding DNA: TGTGCCAGCAGCCAGGTGCGCCCCGGGGAGCTGTTTTTT.